A selection of T cell receptor beta chains follows, all from one sample in a study of regulatory T cells in long-lasting Graves disease. From the multiplex PCR reads, TCRdb called clonotypes with MiXCR, one entry per CDR3 protein. Of fewer than 450,000 distinct CDR3 sequences in the sample, 15% were seen once. The same specimen was also included in a second study, on T cells in Graves' hyperthyroidism and ophthalmopathy.

The sample in question was peripheral blood mononuclear cells (PBMCs), obtained at new diagnosis, from a patient treated with antithyroid drugs. The receptors come from a woman aged 40 to 50 with Graves disease. The CDR3 runs from the conserved cysteine through the conserved F or W. The order of the fields is V gene, J gene, CDR3 protein.

>TRBV27|TRBJ2-1
CASRVRQGSYNEQFF
>TRBV4-1|TRBJ2-7
CASSQGWESSYEQYF
>TRBV7-2|TRBJ2-5
CASSPRVRETQYF
>TRBV19|TRBJ2-3
CASSIHTSGRERSYGDTQYF
>TRBV20-1|TRBJ1-1
CSATYRDTYTEAFF
>TRBV12-3/TRBV12-4|TRBJ1-2
CASSSSGDIHFSYGYTF
>TRBV9|TRBJ2-1
CASSGSGTSGNEQFF
>TRBV2|TRBJ2-7
CASSGLAGVSSSYEQYF
>TRBV27|TRBJ2-1
CASGAGGYYNEQFF
>TRBV28|TRBJ2-7
CASGPLNLYEQYF
>TRBV12-3/TRBV12-4|TRBJ1-2
CAGSPRVYYGYTF
>TRBV5-1|TRBJ2-1
CASSPAGGLAGIDEQFF
>TRBV3-1|TRBJ1-4
CASSQEGIGLNNEKLFF
>TRBV12-3/TRBV12-4|TRBJ2-7
CASSQAGERDPYEQYF
>TRBV7-2|TRBJ2-7
CASSRTGLSSYEQYF
>TRBV9|TRBJ2-5
CASSVGTMGGETQYF
>TRBV18|TRBJ2-2
CASSAAGRYTGELFF
>TRBV11-2|TRBJ2-7
CASSFSGTEYEQYF
>TRBV3-1|TRBJ1-5
CASSQGGDRNQPQHF
>TRBV24-1|TRBJ2-1
CATSDQGAGYNEQFF
>TRBV4-3|TRBJ2-7
CASSQGAGQGFHEQYF
>TRBV20-1|TRBJ2-5
CSARALPSGRAQETQYF
>TRBV29-1|TRBJ2-3
CSVEIQGLAGGGPDTQYF
>TRBV2|TRBJ1-5
CASSEGEGQPQHF
>TRBV6-2/TRBV6-3|TRBJ2-1
CASSKPSGNNEQFF
>TRBV5-1|TRBJ1-2
CASSPDMDYGYTF
>TRBV5-1|TRBJ2-3
CASRFEHDTQYF
>TRBV3-1|TRBJ2-1
CASSQLAGSSSYNEQFF
>TRBV5-6|TRBJ2-7
CASSLGSAYEQYF
>TRBV24-1|TRBJ2-1
CATSGLAGGNEQFF
>TRBV29-1|TRBJ2-5
CSVERARMETQYF
>TRBV5-4|TRBJ2-3
CASSYPGPDTQYF
>TRBV3-1|TRBJ2-7
CASSQAVPTGTGAYEQYF
>TRBV18|TRBJ2-7
CASSLTPGQGPYEQYF
>TRBV2|TRBJ2-7
CASCKDRAHEQYF
>TRBV6-1|TRBJ2-3
CASSEPGLAGFTSTDTQYF
>TRBV12-3/TRBV12-4|TRBJ1-2
CASSDGAGFMKTF
>TRBV2|TRBJ2-3
CASSRTYTGTDTQYF
>TRBV28|TRBJ2-5
CASTGGGGGREETQYF
>TRBV15|TRBJ1-6
CATSRVLAADNSPLHF
>TRBV27|TRBJ1-5
CASSLWGNQPQHF
>TRBV7-3|TRBJ2-5
CASSSSGIGETQYF
>TRBV28|TRBJ1-2
CASRMTLYGYTF
>TRBV5-8|TRBJ1-5
CASSSGGVSNQPQHF
>TRBV12-3/TRBV12-4|TRBJ2-3
CASRGTGGITDTQYF
>TRBV28|TRBJ2-7
CASSRLAGPTYEQYF
>TRBV27|TRBJ2-1
CASSSGLAGGRQFF
>TRBV6-5|TRBJ1-1
CASSSHPGTEAFF
>TRBV5-5|TRBJ2-5
CASSLDRGHWETQYF
>TRBV7-3|TRBJ2-3
CASSQSGGGRATDTQYF
>TRBV30|TRBJ2-1
CAWSTAGGPNEQFF
>TRBV3-1|TRBJ2-5
CASRAGRGETQYF